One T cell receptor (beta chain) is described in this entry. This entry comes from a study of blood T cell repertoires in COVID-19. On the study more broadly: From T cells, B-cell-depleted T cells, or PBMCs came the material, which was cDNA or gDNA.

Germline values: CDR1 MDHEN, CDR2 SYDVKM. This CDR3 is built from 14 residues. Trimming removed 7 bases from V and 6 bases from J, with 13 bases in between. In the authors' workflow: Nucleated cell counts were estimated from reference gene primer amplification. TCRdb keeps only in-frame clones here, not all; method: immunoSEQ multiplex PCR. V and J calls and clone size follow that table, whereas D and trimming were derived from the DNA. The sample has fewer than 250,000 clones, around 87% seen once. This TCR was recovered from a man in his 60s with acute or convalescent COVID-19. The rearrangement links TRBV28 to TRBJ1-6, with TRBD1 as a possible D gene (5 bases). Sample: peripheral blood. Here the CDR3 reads CASIGGRVNSPLHF. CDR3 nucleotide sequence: TGTGCCAGCATCGGGGGAAGGGTTAATTCACCCCTCCACTTT.